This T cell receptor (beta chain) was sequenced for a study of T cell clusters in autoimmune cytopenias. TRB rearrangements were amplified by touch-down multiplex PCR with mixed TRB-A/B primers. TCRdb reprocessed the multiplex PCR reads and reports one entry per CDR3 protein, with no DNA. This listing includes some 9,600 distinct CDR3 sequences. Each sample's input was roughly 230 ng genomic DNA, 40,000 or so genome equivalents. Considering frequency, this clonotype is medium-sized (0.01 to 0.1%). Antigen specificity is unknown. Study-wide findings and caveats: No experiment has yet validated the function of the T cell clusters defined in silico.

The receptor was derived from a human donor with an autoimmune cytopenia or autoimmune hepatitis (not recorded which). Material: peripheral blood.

The CDR3 reads CASSAPFLSEQYF. The chain recombines TRBV6-1 with TRBJ2-7. Germline V gene lookup returns CDR1 MNHNS and CDR2 SASEGT. The CDR3 is 13 residues long.